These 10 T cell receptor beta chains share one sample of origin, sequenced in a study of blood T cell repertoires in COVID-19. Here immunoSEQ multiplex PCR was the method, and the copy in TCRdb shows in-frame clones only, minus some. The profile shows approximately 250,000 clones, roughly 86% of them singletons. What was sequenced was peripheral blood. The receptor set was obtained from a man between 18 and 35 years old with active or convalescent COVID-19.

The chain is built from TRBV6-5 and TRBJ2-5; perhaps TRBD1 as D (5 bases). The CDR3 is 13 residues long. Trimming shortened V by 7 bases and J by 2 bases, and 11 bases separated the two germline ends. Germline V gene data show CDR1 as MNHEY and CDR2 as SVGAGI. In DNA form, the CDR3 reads TGTGCCAGCAACGACAGAGATCAAGAGACCCAGTACTTC. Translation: CASNDRDQETQYF.

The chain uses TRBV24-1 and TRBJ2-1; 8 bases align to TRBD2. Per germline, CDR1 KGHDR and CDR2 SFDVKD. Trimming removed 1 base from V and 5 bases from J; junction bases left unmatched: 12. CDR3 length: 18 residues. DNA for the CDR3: TGTGCCACCAGTGATTTAGGGATCGGGACTAGGGGTAACAATGAGCAGTTCTTC. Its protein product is CATSDLGIGTRGNNEQFF.

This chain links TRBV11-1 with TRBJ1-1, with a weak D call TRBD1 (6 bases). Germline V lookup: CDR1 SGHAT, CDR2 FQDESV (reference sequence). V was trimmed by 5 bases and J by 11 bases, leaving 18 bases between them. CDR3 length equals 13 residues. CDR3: CASSRSNRVAAFF. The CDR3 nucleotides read TGTGCCAGCAGCCGCTCAAACAGGGTAGCGGCTTTCTTT.

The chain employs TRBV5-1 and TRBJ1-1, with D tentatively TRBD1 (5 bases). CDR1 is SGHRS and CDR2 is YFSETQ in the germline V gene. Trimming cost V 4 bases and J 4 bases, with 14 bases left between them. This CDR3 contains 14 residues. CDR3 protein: CASSELGAPTEAFF. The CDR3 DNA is TGCGCCAGCAGCGAGTTAGGGGCACCCACTGAAGCTTTCTTT.

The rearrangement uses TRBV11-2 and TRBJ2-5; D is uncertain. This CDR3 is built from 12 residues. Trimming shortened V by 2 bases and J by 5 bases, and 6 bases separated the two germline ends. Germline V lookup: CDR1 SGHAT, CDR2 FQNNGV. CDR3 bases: TGTGCCAGCAGCTTAATCGGGGAGACCCAGTACTTC. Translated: CASSLIGETQYF. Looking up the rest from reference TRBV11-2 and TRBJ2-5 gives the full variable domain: EAGVAQSPRYKIIEKRQSVAFWCNPISGHATLYWYQQILGQGPKLLIQFQNNGVVDDSQLPKDRFSAERLKGVDSTLKIQPAKLEDSAVYLCASSLIGETQYFGPGTRLLVL.

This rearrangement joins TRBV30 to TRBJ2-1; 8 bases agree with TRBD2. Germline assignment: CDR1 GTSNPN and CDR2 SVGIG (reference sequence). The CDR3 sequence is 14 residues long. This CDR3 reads CAQRSGSPPDEQFF. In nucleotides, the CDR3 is TGTGCTCAGAGAAGCGGGAGTCCCCCGGATGAGCAGTTCTTC. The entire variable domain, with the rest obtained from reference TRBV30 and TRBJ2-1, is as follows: SQTIHQWPATLVQPVGSPLSLECTVEGTSNPNLYWYRQAAGRGLQLLFYSVGIGQISSEVPQNLSASRPQDRQFILSSKKLLLSDSGFYLCAQRSGSPPDEQFFGPGTRLTVL.

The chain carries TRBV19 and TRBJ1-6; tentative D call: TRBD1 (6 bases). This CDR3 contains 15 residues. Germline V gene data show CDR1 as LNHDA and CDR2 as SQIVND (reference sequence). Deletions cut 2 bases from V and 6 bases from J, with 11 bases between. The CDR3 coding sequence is TGTGCCAGTAGTATACAGGGGTGGTCTAATTCACCCCTCCACTTT. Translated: CASSIQGWSNSPLHF.

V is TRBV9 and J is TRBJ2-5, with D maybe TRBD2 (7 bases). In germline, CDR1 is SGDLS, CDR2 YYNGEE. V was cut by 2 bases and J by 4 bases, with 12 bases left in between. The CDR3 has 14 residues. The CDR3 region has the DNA TGTGCCAGCAGCGTGTCCGCGGGGGCAGAGACCCAGTACTTC. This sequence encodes CASSVSAGAETQYF.

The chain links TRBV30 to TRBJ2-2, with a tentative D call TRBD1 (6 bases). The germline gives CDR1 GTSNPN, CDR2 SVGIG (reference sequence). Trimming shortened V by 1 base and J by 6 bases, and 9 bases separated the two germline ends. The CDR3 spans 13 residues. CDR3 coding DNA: TGTGCCTGGAGTGAAACAGGGTCCGGGGAGCTGTTTTTT. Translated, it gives CAWSETGSGELFF.

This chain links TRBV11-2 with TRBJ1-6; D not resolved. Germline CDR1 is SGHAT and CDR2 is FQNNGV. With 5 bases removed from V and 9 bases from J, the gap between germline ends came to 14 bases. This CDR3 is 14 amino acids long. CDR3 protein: CASSPTDLSSPLHF. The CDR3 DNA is TGTGCCAGCAGCCCCACAGACCTCAGTTCACCCCTCCACTTT.